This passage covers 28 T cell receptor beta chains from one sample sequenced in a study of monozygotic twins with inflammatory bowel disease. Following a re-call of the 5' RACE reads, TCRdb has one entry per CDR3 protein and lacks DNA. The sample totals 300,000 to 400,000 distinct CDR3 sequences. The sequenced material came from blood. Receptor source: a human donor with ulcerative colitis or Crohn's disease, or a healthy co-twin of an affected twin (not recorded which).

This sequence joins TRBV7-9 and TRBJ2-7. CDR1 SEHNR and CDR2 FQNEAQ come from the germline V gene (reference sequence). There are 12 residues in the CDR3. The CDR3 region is CASNRASYEQYF.

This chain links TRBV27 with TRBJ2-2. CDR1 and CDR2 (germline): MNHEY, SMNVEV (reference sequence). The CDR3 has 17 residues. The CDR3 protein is CASSLRRPIEWGGELFF.

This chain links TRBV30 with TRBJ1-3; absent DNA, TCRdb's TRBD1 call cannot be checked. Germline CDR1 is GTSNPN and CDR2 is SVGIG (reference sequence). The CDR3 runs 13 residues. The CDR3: CAWNEGGLNTIYF.

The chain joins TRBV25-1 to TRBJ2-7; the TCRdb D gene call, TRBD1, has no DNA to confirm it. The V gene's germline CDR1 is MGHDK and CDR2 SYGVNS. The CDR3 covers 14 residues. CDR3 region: CASSERDLDMGEYF.

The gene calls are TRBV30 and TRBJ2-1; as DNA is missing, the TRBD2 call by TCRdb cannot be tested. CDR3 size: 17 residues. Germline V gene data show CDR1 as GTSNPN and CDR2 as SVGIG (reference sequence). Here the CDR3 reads CAWSSSGGFGVANEQFF.

The CDR3 sequence: CASSFSPGLAGNNEQFF. This chain connects TRBV7-9 to TRBJ2-1; with no DNA, the TCRdb D assignment of TRBD2 cannot be verified. Germline CDR1 and CDR2: SEHNR and FQNEAQ (reference sequence). This CDR3 is 17 amino acids long.

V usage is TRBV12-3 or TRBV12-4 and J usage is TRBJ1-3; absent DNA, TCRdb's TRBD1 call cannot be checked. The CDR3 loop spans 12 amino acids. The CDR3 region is CASSPGTTSPYF.

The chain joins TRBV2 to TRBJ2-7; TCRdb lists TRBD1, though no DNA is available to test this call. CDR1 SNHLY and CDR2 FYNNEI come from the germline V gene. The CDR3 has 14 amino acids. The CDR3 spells CASNFISQGNEQYF. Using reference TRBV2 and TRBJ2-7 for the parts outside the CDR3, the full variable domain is EPEVTQTPSHQVTQMGQEVILRCVPISNHLYFYWYRQILGQKVEFLVSFYNNEISEKSEIFDDQFSVERPDGSNFTLKIRSTKLEDSAMYFCASNFISQGNEQYFGPGTRLTVT.

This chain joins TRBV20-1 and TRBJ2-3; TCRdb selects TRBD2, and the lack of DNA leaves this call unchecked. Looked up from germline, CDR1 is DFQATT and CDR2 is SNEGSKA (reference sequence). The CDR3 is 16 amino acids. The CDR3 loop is CSANIPGTRVTDTQYF.

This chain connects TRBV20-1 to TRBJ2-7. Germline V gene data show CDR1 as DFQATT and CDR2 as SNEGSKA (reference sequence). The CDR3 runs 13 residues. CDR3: CSARGRPSYEQYF.

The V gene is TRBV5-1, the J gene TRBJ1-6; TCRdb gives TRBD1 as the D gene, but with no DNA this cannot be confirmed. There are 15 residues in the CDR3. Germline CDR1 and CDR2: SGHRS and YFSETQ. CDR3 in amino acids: CASSTGTGGMTPLHF.

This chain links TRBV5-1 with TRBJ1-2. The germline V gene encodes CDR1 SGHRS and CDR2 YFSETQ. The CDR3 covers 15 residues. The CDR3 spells CASSLYPLEGIGYTF.

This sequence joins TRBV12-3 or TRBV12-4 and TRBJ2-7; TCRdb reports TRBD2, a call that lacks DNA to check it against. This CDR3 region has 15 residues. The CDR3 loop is CASSLPGGLARGQYF.

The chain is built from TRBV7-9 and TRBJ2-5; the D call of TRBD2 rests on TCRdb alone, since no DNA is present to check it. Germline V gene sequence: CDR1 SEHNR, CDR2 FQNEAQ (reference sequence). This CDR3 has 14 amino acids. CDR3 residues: CASSSNSGQETQYF.

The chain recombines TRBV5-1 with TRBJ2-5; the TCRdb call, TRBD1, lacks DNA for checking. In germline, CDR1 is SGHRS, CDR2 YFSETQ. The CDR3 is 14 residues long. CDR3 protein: CASSRDREGETQYF.

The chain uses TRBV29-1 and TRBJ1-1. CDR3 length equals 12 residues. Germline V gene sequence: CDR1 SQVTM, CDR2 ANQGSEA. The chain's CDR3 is CSVGEEGTEAFF.

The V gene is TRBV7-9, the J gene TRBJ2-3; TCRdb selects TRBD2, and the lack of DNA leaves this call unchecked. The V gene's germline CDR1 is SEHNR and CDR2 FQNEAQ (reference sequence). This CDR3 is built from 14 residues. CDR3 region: CASSLLGPPDTQYF.

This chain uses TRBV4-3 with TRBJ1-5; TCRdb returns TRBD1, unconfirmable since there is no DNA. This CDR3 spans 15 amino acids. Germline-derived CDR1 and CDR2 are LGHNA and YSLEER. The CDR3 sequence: CARLQQVNLDQPQHF.

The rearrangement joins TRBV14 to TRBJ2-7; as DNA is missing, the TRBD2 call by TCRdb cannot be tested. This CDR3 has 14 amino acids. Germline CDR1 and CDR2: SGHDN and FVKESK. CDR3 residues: CASSWGGEWSEQYF.

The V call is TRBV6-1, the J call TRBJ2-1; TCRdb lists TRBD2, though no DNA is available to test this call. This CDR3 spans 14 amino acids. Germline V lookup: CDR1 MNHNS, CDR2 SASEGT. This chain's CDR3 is CATRGGGDYNEQFF.

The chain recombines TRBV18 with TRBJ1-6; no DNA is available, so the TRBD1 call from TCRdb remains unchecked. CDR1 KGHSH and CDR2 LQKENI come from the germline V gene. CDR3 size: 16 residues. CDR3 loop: CASSPDDSGRNSPLHF.

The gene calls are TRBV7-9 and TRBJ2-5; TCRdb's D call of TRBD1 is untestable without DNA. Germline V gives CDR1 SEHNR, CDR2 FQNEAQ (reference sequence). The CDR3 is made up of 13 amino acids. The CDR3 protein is CASSLNGKETQYF. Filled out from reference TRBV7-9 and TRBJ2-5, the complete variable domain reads DTGVSQNPRHKITKRGQNVTFRCDPISEHNRLYWYRQTLGQGPEFLTYFQNEAQLEKSRLLSDRFSAERPKGSFSTLEIQRTEQGDSAMYLCASSLNGKETQYFGPGTRLLVL.

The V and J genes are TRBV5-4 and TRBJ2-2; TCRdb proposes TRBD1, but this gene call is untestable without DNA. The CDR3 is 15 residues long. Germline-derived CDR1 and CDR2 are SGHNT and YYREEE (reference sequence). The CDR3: CASSRGSGITGELFF.

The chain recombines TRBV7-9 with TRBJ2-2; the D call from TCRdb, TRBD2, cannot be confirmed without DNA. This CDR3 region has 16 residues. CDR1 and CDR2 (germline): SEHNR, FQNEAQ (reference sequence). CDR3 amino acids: CASSVVADTSAGELFF.

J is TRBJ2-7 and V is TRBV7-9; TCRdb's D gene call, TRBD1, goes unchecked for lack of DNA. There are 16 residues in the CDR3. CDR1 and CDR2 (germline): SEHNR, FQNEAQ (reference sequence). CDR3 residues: CASSFTGVAMGDEQYF.

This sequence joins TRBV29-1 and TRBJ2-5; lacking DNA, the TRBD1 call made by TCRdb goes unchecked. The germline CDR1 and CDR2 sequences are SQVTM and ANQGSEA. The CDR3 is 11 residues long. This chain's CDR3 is CSVGARETQYF.

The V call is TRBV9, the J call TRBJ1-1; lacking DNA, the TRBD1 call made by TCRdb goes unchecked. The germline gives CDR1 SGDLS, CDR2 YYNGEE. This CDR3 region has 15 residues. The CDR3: CASSSGPSGYTEAFF.

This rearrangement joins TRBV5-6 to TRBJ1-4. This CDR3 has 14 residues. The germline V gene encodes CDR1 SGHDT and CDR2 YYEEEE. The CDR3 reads CASSRIHEGEKLFF.